This TCR beta chain was documented in a study of blood T cell repertoires in COVID-19. V was clipped by 6 bases and J by 4 bases, with 12 bases between them. Germline CDR1 MNHEY, CDR2 SVGAGI. CDR3 length: 13 residues. In the authors' workflow: From reference gene primer amplification, estimates of nucleated cell counts were derived. TCRdb's table, derived via immunoSEQ multiplex PCR, lists solely in-frame clones and lacks some. D and trimming were read from the DNA, whereas the V and J calls and clone size are those reported in that table. The data contain approximately 77,000 clones, 85% of them seen just once; the ten biggest clones take up roughly 9.1%.

The chain employs TRBV6-5 and TRBJ1-1, with a possible D match to TRBD1 (6 bases). Specimen: peripheral blood. This receptor was obtained from a man aged 45 to 65 with COVID-19, enrolled during active disease. CDR3 nucleotides: TGTGCCAGCAGGCCGGGACACCTCACTGAAGCTTTCTTT. Encoded protein: CASRPGHLTEAFF.